This T cell receptor beta chain was observed in a study of cytomegalovirus exposure and HLA in healthy donors. PCR used 60 Vbeta primers and 13 Jbeta primers. Only in-frame clones appear in the TCRdb table, and some are missing; sequencing was by immunoSEQ multiplex PCR. The table records about 72,000 clones, 60% to 75% of them present only once. In its sample, this clone was seen once. From germline, CDR1 is MDHEN and CDR2 SYDVKM. This CDR3 region has 14 residues. Losses at the gene ends were 5 bases for V and 8 bases for J; bases not matched to a gene: 9. The chain employs TRBV28 and TRBJ1-2, with TRBD1 identical over 9 bases. Material for sequencing was PBMCs. This receptor was identified in a man in his forties in good health and CMV-seropositive. The CDR3, as DNA: TGTGCCAGCAGTGGAGGGGGACAGGGCTACGGCTACACCTTC. Its translation is CASSGGGQGYGYTF.